The T cell receptor beta chain described here comes from a study of CD8+CD57+ T cells in acquired aplastic anemia. The wider study: About 11 million reads, on average, were obtained for CD4+ cells from healthy donors.

TCR beta VDJ and CDR3 profiling used genomic DNA as template. A single record per CDR3 protein comes from TCRdb applying MiXCR to the reads. The table shows around 51,000 distinct CDR3 sequences, with 55% to 75% occurring only once. V lost 4 bases, J lost 5 bases, and 6 bases stayed unmatched. Germline-derived CDR1 and CDR2 are SNHLY and FYNNEI. This CDR3 is built from 14 residues. Sequencing was carried out using sorted CD4+, CD8+, or CD8+CD57+ T cells (not recorded which) from PBMCs. This chain links TRBV2 with TRBJ1-2; 8 bases fit TRBD1. The sequence came from a human donor in good health, serving as a control. CDR3 sequence: CASSVGQGHYGYTF. The CDR3 DNA is TGTGCCAGCAGTGTAGGACAGGGACATTATGGCTACACCTTC. Complete variable domain (other parts from reference TRBV2 and TRBJ1-2): EPEVTQTPSHQVTQMGQEVILRCVPISNHLYFYWYRQILGQKVEFLVSFYNNEISEKSEIFDDQFSVERPDGSNFTLKIRSTKLEDSAMYFCASSVGQGHYGYTFGSGTRLTVV.